Included here is one T cell receptor beta chain sequence, with context. Antigen specificity is unknown. This entry comes from a study of T cell repertoires and Cas9 in healthy adults. Study summary: CD4 and CD8 compartments: SpCas9-reactive T cells profiled for potency, cytotoxicity, lineage.

The study, taken as a whole, reports: In vitro, SpCas9-reactive Tregs were reported to curb effector T cell proliferation and function.

The table came from immunoSEQ multiplex PCR; TCRdb's copy has only in-frame clones and leaves some out. Of about 22,000 clones listed, about 90% were seen once; the top ten hold roughly 1.4%. The V and J ends lost 6 bases and 0 bases respectively, with 15 bases between them. Germline V CDR1 and CDR2: SEHNR, FQNEAQ (reference sequence). There are 15 residues in the CDR3. The J gene is TRBJ2-7, the V gene TRBV7-9; D is undetermined. The sample was CD4+ effector T cells (CD127+, CD25-, CD137-, CD154-) from PBMCs; culture status not recorded. This receptor was obtained from a human donor in good health. The CDR3: CASSPRRVPSYEQYF. The CDR3 DNA follows: TGTGCCAGCAGTCCTCGACGGGTTCCCTCCTACGAGCAGTACTTC.